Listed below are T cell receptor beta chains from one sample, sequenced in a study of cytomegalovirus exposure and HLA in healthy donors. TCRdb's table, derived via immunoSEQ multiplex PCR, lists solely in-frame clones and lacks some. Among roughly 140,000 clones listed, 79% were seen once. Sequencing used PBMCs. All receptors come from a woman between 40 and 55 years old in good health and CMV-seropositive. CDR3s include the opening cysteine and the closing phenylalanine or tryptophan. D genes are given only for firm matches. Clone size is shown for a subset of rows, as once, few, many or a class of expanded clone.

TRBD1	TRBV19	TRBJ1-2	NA	TGTGCCAGTAGTTTAACAGGGGGCGAGATCTATGGCTACACCTTC	CASSLTGGEIYGYTF
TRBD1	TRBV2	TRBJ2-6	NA	TGTGCCAGCCGGAAGAGGGGGCCTGGGGCCAACGTCCTGACTTTC	CASRKRGPGANVLTF
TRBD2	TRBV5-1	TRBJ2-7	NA	TGCGCCAGCAGCTTGGAAGGACTAGCTGCCTACGAGCAGTACTTC	CASSLEGLAAYEQYF
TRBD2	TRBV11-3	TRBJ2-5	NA	TGTGCCAGCAGCAAGAATAGCGGGGGACGAGAGACCCAGTACTTC	CASSKNSGGRETQYF
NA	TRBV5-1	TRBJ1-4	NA	TGCGCCAGCAGCTTGGTCGTTGGGTTCAGGGGAGATGAAAAACTGTTTTTT	CASSLVVGFRGDEKLFF
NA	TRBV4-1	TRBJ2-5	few	TGCGCCAGCAGCCAGTGGGTCGGGGTTCAAGAGACCCAGTACTTC	CASSQWVGVQETQYF
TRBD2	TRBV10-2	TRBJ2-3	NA	TGCGCCAGCAGAGTAAACTACCTGGCGGGGGGGTCAGATACGCAGTATTTT	CASRVNYLAGGSDTQYF
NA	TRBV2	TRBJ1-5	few	TGTGCCAGCAGCGGGGGGACGGGAAATCAGCCCCAGCATTTT	CASSGGTGNQPQHF
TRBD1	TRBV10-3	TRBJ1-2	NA	TGTGCCATCAGTGATCAGGGGGATAACTATGGCTACACCTTC	CAISDQGDNYGYTF
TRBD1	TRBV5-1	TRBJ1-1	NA	TGCGCCAGCAGCCAGGGACAGCTGAACACTGAAGCTTTCTTT	CASSQGQLNTEAFF
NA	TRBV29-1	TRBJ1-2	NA	TGCAGCGTTGTTTCGCTAGATGGCTACACCTTC	CSVVSLDGYTF